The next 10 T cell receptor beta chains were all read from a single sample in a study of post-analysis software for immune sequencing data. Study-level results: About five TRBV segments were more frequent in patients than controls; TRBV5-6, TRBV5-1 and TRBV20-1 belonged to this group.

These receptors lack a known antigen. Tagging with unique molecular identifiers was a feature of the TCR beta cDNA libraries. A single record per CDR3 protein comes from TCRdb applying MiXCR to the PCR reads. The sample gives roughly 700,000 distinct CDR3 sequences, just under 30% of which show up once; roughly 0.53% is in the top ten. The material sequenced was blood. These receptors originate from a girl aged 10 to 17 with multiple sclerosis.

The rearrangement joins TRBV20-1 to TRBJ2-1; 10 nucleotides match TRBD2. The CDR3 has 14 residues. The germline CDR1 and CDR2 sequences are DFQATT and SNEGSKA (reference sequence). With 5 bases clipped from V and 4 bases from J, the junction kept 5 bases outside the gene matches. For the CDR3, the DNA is TGCAGTGCTTCTAGCGGGAGAAGGTACAATGAGCAGTTCTTC. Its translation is CSASSGRRYNEQFF.

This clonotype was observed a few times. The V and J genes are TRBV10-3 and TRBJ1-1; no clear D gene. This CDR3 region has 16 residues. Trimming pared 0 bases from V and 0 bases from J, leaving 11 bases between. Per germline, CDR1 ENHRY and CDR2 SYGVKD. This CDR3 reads CAISESTGHLNTEAFF. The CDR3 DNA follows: TGTGCCATCAGTGAGTCGACTGGGCATCTGAACACTGAAGCTTTCTTT.

In DNA form, the CDR3 reads TGTGCCAGCAGGTCCGGGACAGGGATATTGTACGAGCAGTACTTC. It codes for CASRSGTGILYEQYF. The genes are TRBV12-3 or TRBV12-4 and TRBJ2-7; 9 bases map to TRBD1. CDR3 length: 15 residues. Trimming removed 6 bases from V and 4 bases from J; junction bases left unmatched: 10.

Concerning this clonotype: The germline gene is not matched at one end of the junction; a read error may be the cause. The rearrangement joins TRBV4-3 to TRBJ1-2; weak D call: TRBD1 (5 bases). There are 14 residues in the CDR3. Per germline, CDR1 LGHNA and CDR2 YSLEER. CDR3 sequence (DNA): TGCGCCAGCAGCCCCGGGACTGCTAACTATGGCTGCACCTTC. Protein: CASSPGTANYGCTF.

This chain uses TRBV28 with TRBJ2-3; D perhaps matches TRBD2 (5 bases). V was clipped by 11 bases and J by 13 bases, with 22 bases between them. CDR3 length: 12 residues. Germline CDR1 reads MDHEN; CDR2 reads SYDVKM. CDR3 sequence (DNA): TGTGCCGGCACCGTACGGGCGGGTAGGGAGTATTTT. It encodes CAGTVRAGREYF.

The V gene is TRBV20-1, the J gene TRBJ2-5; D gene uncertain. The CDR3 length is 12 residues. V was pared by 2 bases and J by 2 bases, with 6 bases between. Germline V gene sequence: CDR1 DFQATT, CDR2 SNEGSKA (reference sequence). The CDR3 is CSARSVQETQYF. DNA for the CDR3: TGCAGTGCTAGAAGTGTACAAGAGACCCAGTACTTC.

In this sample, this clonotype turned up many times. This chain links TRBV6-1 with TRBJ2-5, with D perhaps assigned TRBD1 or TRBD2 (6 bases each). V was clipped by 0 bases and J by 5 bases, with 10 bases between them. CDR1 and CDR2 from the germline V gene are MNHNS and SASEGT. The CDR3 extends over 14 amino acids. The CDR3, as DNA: TGTGCCAGCAGTGAAGCCCGGGGGCCGGAGACCCAGTACTTC. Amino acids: CASSEARGPETQYF.

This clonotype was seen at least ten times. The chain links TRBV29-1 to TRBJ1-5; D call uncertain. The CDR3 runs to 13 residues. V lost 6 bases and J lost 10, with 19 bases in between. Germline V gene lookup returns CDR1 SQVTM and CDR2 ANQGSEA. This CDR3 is CSVGVAWGNPQHF. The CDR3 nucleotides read TGCAGCGTGGGAGTCGCGTGGGGAAATCCCCAGCATTTT.

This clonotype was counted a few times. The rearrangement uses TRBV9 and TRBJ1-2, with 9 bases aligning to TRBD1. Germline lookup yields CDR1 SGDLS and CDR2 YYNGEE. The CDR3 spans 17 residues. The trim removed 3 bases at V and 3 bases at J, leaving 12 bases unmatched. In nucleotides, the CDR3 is TGTGCCAGCAGCGACTCTACGGGGACAGGGACGTACTATGGCTACACCTTC. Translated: CASSDSTGTGTYYGYTF.

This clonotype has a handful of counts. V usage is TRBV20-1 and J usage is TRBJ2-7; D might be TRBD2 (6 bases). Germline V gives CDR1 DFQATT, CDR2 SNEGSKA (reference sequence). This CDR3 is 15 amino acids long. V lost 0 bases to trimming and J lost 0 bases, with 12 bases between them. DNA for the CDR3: TGCAGTGCTAGAGATCAGGCGGGGAGCTCCTACGAGCAGTACTTC. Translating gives CSARDQAGSSYEQYF.